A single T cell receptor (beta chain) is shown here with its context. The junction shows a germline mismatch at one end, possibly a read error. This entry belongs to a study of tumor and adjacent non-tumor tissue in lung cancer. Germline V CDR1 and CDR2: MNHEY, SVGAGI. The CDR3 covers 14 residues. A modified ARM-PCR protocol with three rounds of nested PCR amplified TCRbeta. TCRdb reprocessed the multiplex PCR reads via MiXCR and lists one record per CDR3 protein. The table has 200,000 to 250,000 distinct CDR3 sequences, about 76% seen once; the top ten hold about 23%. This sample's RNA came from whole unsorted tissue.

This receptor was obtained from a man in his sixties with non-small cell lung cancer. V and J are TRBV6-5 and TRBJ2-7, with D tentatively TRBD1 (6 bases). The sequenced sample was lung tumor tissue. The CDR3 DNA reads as TGTGTCAGCAGTCCCGGACAGTTCTCCTACGAGCAGTACTTC. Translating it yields CVSSPGQFSYEQYF.